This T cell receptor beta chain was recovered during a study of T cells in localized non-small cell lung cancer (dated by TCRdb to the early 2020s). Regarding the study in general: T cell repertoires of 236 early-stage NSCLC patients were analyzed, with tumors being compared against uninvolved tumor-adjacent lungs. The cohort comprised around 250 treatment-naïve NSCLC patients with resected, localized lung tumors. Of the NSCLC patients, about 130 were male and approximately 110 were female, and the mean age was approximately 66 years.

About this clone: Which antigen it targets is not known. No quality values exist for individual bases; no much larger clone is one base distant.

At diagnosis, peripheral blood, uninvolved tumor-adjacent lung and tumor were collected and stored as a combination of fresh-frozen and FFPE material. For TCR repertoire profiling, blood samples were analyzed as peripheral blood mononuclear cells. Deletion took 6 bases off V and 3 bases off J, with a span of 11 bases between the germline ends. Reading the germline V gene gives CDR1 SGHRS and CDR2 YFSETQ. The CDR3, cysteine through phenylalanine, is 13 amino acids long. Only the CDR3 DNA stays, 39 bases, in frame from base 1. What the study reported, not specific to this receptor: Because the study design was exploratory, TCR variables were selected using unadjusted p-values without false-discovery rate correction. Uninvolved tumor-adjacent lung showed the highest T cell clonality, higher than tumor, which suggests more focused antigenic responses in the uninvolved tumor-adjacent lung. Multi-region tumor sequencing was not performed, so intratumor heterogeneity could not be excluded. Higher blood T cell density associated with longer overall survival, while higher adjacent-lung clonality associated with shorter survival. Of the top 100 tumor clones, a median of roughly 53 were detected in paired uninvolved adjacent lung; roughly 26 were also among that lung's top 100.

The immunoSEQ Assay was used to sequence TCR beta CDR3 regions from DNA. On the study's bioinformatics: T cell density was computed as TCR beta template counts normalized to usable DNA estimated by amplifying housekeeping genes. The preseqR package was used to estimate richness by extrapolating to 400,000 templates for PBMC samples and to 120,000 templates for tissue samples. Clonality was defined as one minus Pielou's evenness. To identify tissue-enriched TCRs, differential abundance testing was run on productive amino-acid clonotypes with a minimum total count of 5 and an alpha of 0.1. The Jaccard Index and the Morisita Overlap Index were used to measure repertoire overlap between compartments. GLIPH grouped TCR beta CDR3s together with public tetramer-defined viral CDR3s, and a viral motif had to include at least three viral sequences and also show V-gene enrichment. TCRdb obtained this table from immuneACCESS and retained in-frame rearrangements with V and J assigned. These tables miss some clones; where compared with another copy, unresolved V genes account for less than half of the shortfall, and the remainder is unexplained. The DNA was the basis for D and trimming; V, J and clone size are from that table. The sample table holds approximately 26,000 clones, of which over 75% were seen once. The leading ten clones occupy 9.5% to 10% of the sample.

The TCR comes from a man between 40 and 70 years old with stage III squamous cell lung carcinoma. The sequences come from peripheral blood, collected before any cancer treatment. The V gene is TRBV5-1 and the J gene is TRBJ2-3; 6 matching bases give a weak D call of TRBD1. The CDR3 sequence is CASTGTMTDTQYF. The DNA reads TGCGCCAGCACCGGGACAATGACAGATACGCAGTATTTT.